This is a list of T cell receptor delta chains from one sample in a study of Vδ1+ human thymocytes. TCRdb re-called the multiplex PCR reads using CATT. The sample holds more than 45,000 delta-chain clones, approximately 16% seen once. The sample comprised Vdelta1+ gamma-delta thymocytes from the thymus. These receptors were collected from a girl under two years old who had congenital heart surgery. Each CDR3 is given with its conserved first and last residue. The order of the fields is CDR3 length, V gene, D gene, J gene, clone size, CDR3 DNA, CDR3 protein. The D gene is left open where the match is weak. Some rows have no size entry. The others give once, few or many, or a class for an expanded clone.

23	TRDV1	-	TRDJ1	few	TGTGCTCTTGGGGAACTATTTTCCTACATATACGGGGATGGCGGGCCGAGAACCGATAAACTCATCTTT	CALGELFSYIYGDGGPRTDKLIF
16	TRDV1	-	TRDJ1	few	TGTGCTCTTGGGGAACCCAACTACGTGCAACTGCATAAACTCATCTTT	CALGEPNYVQLHKLIF
21	TRDV1	-	TRDJ1	-	TGTGCTCTTGGGGAACGTCCTGCCCACCTTACCCTACTGGGCGTTGTCGATAAACTCATCTTT	CALGERPAHLTLLGVVDKLIF
19	TRDV1	TRDD3	TRDJ1	few	TGTGCTCTTGGGGAAAAAACTCGTCTCCCGGGGGGATCTGACGATAAACTCATCTTT	CALGEKTRLPGGSDDKLIF
16	TRDV1	TRDD3	TRDJ1	-	TGTGCTATGCACGGGGGATTGCCTTTGTACACCGATAAACTCATCTTT	CAMHGGLPLYTDKLIF
20	TRDV1	TRDD3	TRDJ1	few	TGTGCTCTTGGGGAAGCCCCAGTGTACTGGGGGATACCTAACACCGATAAACTCATCTTT	CALGEAPVYWGIPNTDKLIF
18	TRDV1	TRDD3	TRDJ1	few	TGTGCTCTTGGGGAACACCCGGTATTGGGGGATACAACCGATAAACTCATCTTT	CALGEHPVLGDTTDKLIF
18	TRDV1	-	TRDJ1	-	TGTGCTCTTGGGGAACTGGTACAGAAGATACGCGGTATCGATAAACTCATCTTT	CALGELVQKIRGIDKLIF
26	TRDV1	TRDD3	TRDJ1	few	TGTGCTCTTGGGGAACCATTTCAGCCCCGGACGCCCGACGCCTTGGGGGATTGGGAGTACACCGATAAACTCATCTTT	CALGEPFQPRTPDALGDWEYTDKLIF
22	TRDV1	TRDD3	TRDJ1	-	TGTGCTCTTGGGGAACTAACCTTACCAGCCCCCCTTACTGGGGGATACACCGATAAACTCATCTTT	CALGELTLPAPLTGGYTDKLIF
17	TRDV1	-	TRDJ1	-	TGTGCTCTTGGGTCAACTTCCTTAACCCCCTCACGAGGTAAACTCATCTTT	CALGSTSLTPSRGKLIF
16	TRDV1	-	TRDJ1	-	TGTGCTCTTGGGGAACTTTCCCCCCTAGGCACCGATAAACTCATCTTT	CALGELSPLGTDKLIF
19	TRDV1	TRDD3	TRDJ1	-	TGTGCTCTTGGGGAACTTCCGTACTGGGGGATACAAGGCACCGATAAACTCATCTTT	CALGELPYWGIQGTDKLIF
23	TRDV1	TRDD3	TRDJ1	-	TGTGCTCTTGGGGAACTAAGACACATGCGCGTTCCGCGCGTACTGGGGGATAACGATAAACTCATCTTT	CALGELRHMRVPRVLGDNDKLIF
18	TRDV1	-	TRDJ1	few	TGTGCTCTTGGGGAACTATACTGTGGGGACCCGTACACCGATAAACTCATCTTT	CALGELYCGDPYTDKLIF
18	TRDV1	-	TRDJ1	-	TGTGCTCTTGGGGTTAAATACAGGGATAAGTGGGGCACCGATAAACTCATCTTT	CALGVKYRDKWGTDKLIF
30	TRDV1	TRDD3	TRDJ1	-	TGTGCTCTTGGGGAAGGCCTCGTGGCCCATTCTACGGTGAACTCTGTACTGGGGGACCAGATAGACACGTACACCGATAAACTCATCTTT	CALGEGLVAHSTVNSVLGDQIDTYTDKLIF
16	TRDV1	TRDD3	TRDJ1	few	TGTGCTCTTGGGGTCTTAAAGGGGGATGGCACCGATAAACTCATCTTT	CALGVLKGDGTDKLIF
17	TRDV1	TRDD3	TRDJ1	-	TGTGCTCTTGGGGAACTAAGGATACTGGGGGATTTCATTCAACTCATCTTT	CALGELRILGDFIQLIF
21	TRDV1	TRDD3	TRDJ1	few	TGTGCTCTTGGGTTGCCGTACTCGTACTGGGGGAAATATGCACTTGATCATAAACTCATCTTT	CALGLPYSYWGKYALDHKLIF
18	TRDV1	TRDD3	TRDJ1	-	TGTGCTCTTGGGGAAGACCTAGATGAGGATACGTACACCGATAAACTCATCTTT	CALGEDLDEDTYTDKLIF
16	TRDV1	-	TRDJ1	-	TGTGCTCTTGGGGAAGGAGGGGGACCCCACACCGATAAACTCATCTTT	CALGEGGGPHTDKLIF
21	TRDV1	TRDD3	TRDJ1	-	TGTGCTCTTGGGGTAACCGACTGGGGGCCTTACCCCCGCCGGAACACCGATAAACTCATCTTT	CALGVTDWGPYPRRNTDKLIF
19	TRDV1	TRDD3	TRDJ1	few	TGTGCTCTTGGGCCACCCCCCGGGGATACAGTTTTCAACACCGATAAACTCATCTTT	CALGPPPGDTVFNTDKLIF
15	TRDV1	-	TRDJ1	few	TGTGCTCTTGGGGAAACACGGCAGGCCCTTGATAAACTCATCTTT	CALGETRQALDKLIF
18	TRDV2	TRDD3	TRDJ1	-	TGTGCCTGTGACCGGCCTTCGGGGGGATACACCTACACCGATAAACTCATCTTT	CACDRPSGGYTYTDKLIF
19	TRDV1	-	TRDJ1	few	TGTGCTCTTGGGAGCTACGACCGTACTGAGGAACGACAACCCGATAAACTCATCTTT	CALGSYDRTEERQPDKLIF
22	TRDV1	TRDD3	TRDJ1	few	TGTGCTCTTGGGGAACTTCCGGGGGGGCCCGCGACTGGGGGCCTTATCACCGATAAACTCATCTTT	CALGELPGGPATGGLITDKLIF
20	TRDV1	TRDD3	TRDJ1	-	TGTGCTCTTGGGGCCACGCCTTCCCCAAACTGGGGGTGGTGGACCGATAAACTCATCTTT	CALGATPSPNWGWWTDKLIF
19	TRDV1	-	TRDJ1	-	TGTGCTCTTGGGGTCGACTTCCTACCTTCTACTGGGGGCCCCCTTAAACTCATCTTT	CALGVDFLPSTGGPLKLIF
21	TRDV2	TRDD3	TRDJ1	-	TGTGCCTGTGACCGAATGCTGGGGGATACGTGGGTGGCAGTAGAGACCGATAAACTCATCTTT	CACDRMLGDTWVAVETDKLIF
16	TRDV1	TRDD3	TRDJ1	-	TGTGCTCTTGGGCCTTTAGCAGGGGGATGCACCGATAAACTCATCTTT	CALGPLAGGCTDKLIF
22	TRDV1	TRDD3	TRDJ1	few	TGTGCTCTGATTACCCGTACTGGGGGACCACGCGGGTCTGGGCCCACGACCGATAAACTCATCTTT	CALITRTGGPRGSGPTTDKLIF
20	TRDV1	TRDD3	TRDJ1	few	TGTGCTCTTGGGGAACGGCCCCCTTTTACTGGGGGATCCTACACCGATAAACTCATCTTT	CALGERPPFTGGSYTDKLIF
19	TRDV1	TRDD2	TRDJ1	few	TGTGCTCTTGGGGAGCTACGCCGATTTCCTACGCCGGGGGCGTATAAACTCATCTTT	CALGELRRFPTPGAYKLIF
13	TRDV1	-	TRDJ1	-	TGTGCTCTTGGGGAATTTTATTTCGATAAACTCATCTTT	CALGEFYFDKLIF
22	TRAV29/DV5	TRDD3	TRDJ3	-	TGTGCAGCAAGTGAGTCCTACGTCGGTGGGGGATACGCTACCTGGGACACCCGACAGATGTTTTTC	CAASESYVGGGYATWDTRQMFF